The sequence of this T cell receptor beta chain was determined in a study of blood T cell repertoires in COVID-19. Study-level information: What the recovered Cohort 3 donors had was two negative PCRs, clearance, or symptom resolution. Donors in the United States, Italy and Spain gave samples during acute or convalescent COVID-19.

The repertoire was sequenced with immunoSEQ multiplex PCR; TCRdb's copy has only in-frame clones and lacks some. Among hundreds of thousands of clones listed, around 89% were seen once. Adults between about 18 and 95 years of age took part from fewer than 30 US areas. Donors were grouped by their self-reported clinical history. Germline V gene sequence: CDR1 DFQATT, CDR2 SNEGSKA (reference sequence). This CDR3 has 15 amino acids. The junction had 6 bases not matched to a gene; V was cut back by 3 bases and J by 5 bases. The chain joins TRBV20-1 to TRBJ2-1; the match to TRBD2 covers 11 bases. The sample comprised PBMCs or T cells enriched from blood (not recorded which). This sequence originates from a woman aged 55-70 years in a cohort exposed to, infected with or recovered from COVID-19 (not recorded which). The CDR3 DNA reads TGCAGTGCTAGTCGGGGGACTAGCGGAAACAATGAGCAGTTCTTC. Its translation: CSASRGTSGNNEQFF.